The 27 T cell receptor beta chains given below trace back to one sample, sequenced in a study of response to subunit inactivated influenza vaccine. From the RT-PCR reads, TCRdb called clonotypes with MiXCR, one entry per CDR3 protein. The sample has around 320,000 distinct CDR3 sequences, around 20% seen once. The sample in question was PBMCs from blood, obtained less than 22 months after vaccination. The receptors were gathered from a man between 50 and 75 years old who received an inactivated influenza vaccine.

This chain uses TRBV11-2 with TRBJ2-1; 11 nucleotides line up with TRBD1. V trimming: 1 base; J trimming: 8 bases; junction bases outside the gene matches: 10. This CDR3 region has 17 residues. The germline V gene encodes CDR1 SGHAT and CDR2 FQNNGV. The CDR3 is CASSLVVTGQGAHEQFF. CDR3 DNA: TGTGCCAGCAGCTTAGTAGTAACCGGACAGGGGGCCCATGAGCAGTTCTTC.

The chain has TRBV18 and TRBJ2-5; 9 bases are shared with TRBD2. The CDR3 loop spans 17 amino acids. CDR1 and CDR2 (germline): KGHSH, LQKENI. Unmatched junction bases numbered 12, after V lost 3 bases and J lost 4 bases. The CDR3 spells CASSPVSGTSHPETQYF. Here the CDR3 DNA reads TGTGCCAGCTCACCGGTCTCCGGGACTAGCCATCCAGAGACCCAGTACTTC.

This clonotype was counted between two and nine times. The chain combines TRBV6-2 or TRBV6-3 with TRBJ2-7; 8 bases match TRBD1. This CDR3 region has 12 residues. The germline V gene has CDR1 MNHEY and CDR2 SVGEGT. Germline trimming cut 11 bases from V and 4 bases from J; bases unmatched to any gene: 7. This CDR3 is CAGGQGSYEQYF. The CDR3 DNA is TGTGCCGGCGGACAGGGTTCTTACGAGCAGTACTTC.

This sequence joins TRBV7-6 and TRBJ2-5; the D is unclear. The V and J ends lost 3 bases and 4 bases respectively, with 9 bases between them. Looked up from germline, CDR1 is SGHVS and CDR2 is FNYEAQ. This CDR3 has 13 amino acids. This chain's CDR3 is CASSFRPAETQYF. The DNA for the CDR3 is TGTGCCAGCAGCTTTCGGCCTGCAGAGACCCAGTACTTC.

This chain links TRBV27 with TRBJ2-2, with 7 bases fitting TRBD1. V was pared by 6 bases and J by 6 bases, with 4 bases of the junction left unmatched. CDR3 length: 13 amino acids. CDR1 and CDR2 from the germline V gene are MNHEY and SMNVEV (reference sequence). The CDR3 DNA follows: TGTGCCAGCAGGAACAGGGGCGCCGGGGAGCTGTTTTTT. Protein sequence: CASRNRGAGELFF.

The chain uses TRBV5-1 and TRBJ2-7; perhaps TRBD1 as D (6 bases). Per germline, CDR1 SGHRS and CDR2 YFSETQ. The germline V and J ends were trimmed by 5 bases and 3 bases, with 9 bases remaining between them. The CDR3 runs to 12 residues. The CDR3 bases are TGCGCCAGCAGGCAGGGGTACTACGAGCAGTACTTC. Protein product: CASRQGYYEQYF.

The V gene is TRBV20-1, the J gene TRBJ2-7; possibly TRBD1 or TRBD2 for D (5 bases each). The CDR3 consists of 14 residues. V was cut by 3 bases and J by 3 bases, with 15 bases left in between. Germline CDR1 and CDR2: DFQATT and SNEGSKA (reference sequence). The CDR3 reads CSASVGDSGYEQYF. For the CDR3, the DNA is TGCAGTGCTAGTGTGGGGGATTCGGGCTACGAGCAGTACTTC.

This clonotype has ten or more counts. This chain uses TRBV5-1 with TRBJ1-4; 8 bases are shared with TRBD1. Germline CDR1 reads SGHRS; CDR2 reads YFSETQ. CDR3 length: 17 residues. V lost 2 bases to trimming and J lost 8 bases; unmatched junction nucleotides: 14. In nucleotides, the CDR3 is TGCGCCAGCAGCTTAGACAGGGGAGATCCCCTGAAGGAAAAACTGTTTTTT. As protein: CASSLDRGDPLKEKLFF.

This clonotype occurred many times. The chain has TRBV5-1 and TRBJ1-2; 9 bases fit TRBD1. CDR3 size: 15 residues. Trimming cost V 4 bases and J 1 base; bases outside gene matches: 5. The V gene's germline CDR1 is SGHRS and CDR2 YFSETQ. CDR3 protein: CASSPGQGSNYGYTF. In DNA, the CDR3 is TGCGCCAGCAGCCCCGGACAGGGGAGTAACTATGGCTACACCTTC.

V usage is TRBV7-9 and J usage is TRBJ1-6; TRBD1 aligns across 7 bases. CDR3 size: 15 residues. Germline V gene data show CDR1 as SEHNR and CDR2 as FQNEAQ (reference sequence). V was pared by 5 bases and J by 7 bases, with 8 bases of the junction left unmatched. The CDR3 sequence: CASSRRTGTNSPLHF. The CDR3 nucleotides read TGTGCCAGCAGCCGGAGGACAGGCACCAATTCACCCCTCCACTTT.

Only a few counts were recorded for this clonotype. The chain couples TRBV9 to TRBJ2-6; TRBD1 is a possible D gene (5 bases). CDR3 length: 17 amino acids. CDR1 and CDR2 (germline): SGDLS, YYNGEE. Trimming took 3 bases from V and 0 from J, leaving 13 bases between them. The CDR3 nucleotides read TGTGCCAGCAGCGCCGGACAACAGGACTCTGGGGCCAACGTCCTGACTTTC. Translated: CASSAGQQDSGANVLTF.

The V call is TRBV6-1, the J call TRBJ2-5; 10 bases fit TRBD1. The ends lost 6 bases at V and 4 bases at J; junction bases unmatched: 8. Looked up from germline, CDR1 is MNHNS and CDR2 is SASEGT. The CDR3 consists of 15 residues. CDR3 loop: CASRLDRGKSETQYF. CDR3 bases: TGTGCCAGCAGACTGGACAGGGGGAAGTCAGAGACCCAGTACTTC.

A few counts support this clonotype. J is TRBJ2-5 and V is TRBV7-9; D gene ambiguous. CDR1 and CDR2 (germline): SEHNR, FQNEAQ (reference sequence). The CDR3 extends over 15 amino acids. Trimming took 7 bases from V and 0 from J, leaving 15 bases between them. The CDR3 DNA is TGTGCCAGCAACCCGGGCCCCCCGTACCAAGAGACCCAGTACTTC. Translating it yields CASNPGPPYQETQYF.

This clonotype has just a few counts. This chain uses TRBV19 with TRBJ1-1, with D tentatively TRBD1 (6 bases). This CDR3 spans 14 amino acids. Germline-derived CDR1 and CDR2 are LNHDA and SQIVND (reference sequence). V dropped 6 bases and J dropped 0 bases, with 11 bases sitting between them. This chain's CDR3 is CASSPDSLNTEAFF. CDR3 nucleotides: TGTGCCAGTAGCCCGGACAGTTTGAACACTGAAGCTTTCTTT.

The gene calls are TRBV4-1 and TRBJ2-7; D perhaps matches TRBD2 (5 bases). This CDR3 region has 15 residues. Germline V gives CDR1 MGHRA, CDR2 YSYEKL. Trimming took 8 bases from V and 2 from J, leaving 19 bases between them. The DNA of the CDR3 is TGCGCCAGCCGGTCCCACCTAGGAGGACCCTACGAGCAGTACTTC. Protein: CASRSHLGGPYEQYF.

This clonotype was picked up many times. The chain couples TRBV3-1 to TRBJ2-1; TRBD2 matches 12 bases. V trimming: 0 bases; J trimming: 7 bases; junction bases outside the gene matches: 16. Looked up from germline, CDR1 is LGHDT and CDR2 is YNNKEL (reference sequence). The CDR3 totals 20 residues. CDR3 nucleotides: TGTGCCAGCAGCCAAGATCGGCTAGCGGGGGGGCCTAAATCCCTAAATGAGCAGTTCTTC. Translated: CASSQDRLAGGPKSLNEQFF.

V usage is TRBV20-1 and J usage is TRBJ2-2; TRBD1 is a possible D gene (6 bases). Germline CDR1 is DFQATT and CDR2 is SNEGSKA (reference sequence). V dropped 3 bases and J dropped 8 bases, with 16 bases sitting between them. The CDR3 extends over 14 amino acids. The CDR3, as DNA: TGCAGTGCTAGTGGTCAGGGGAACTCGGGGGAGCTGTTTTTT. It is translated as CSASGQGNSGELFF.

J is TRBJ1-1 and V is TRBV14; D uncertain. Per the germline V gene, CDR1 is SGHDN and CDR2 is FVKESK. The CDR3 loop spans 13 amino acids. V was shortened by 1 base and J by 1 base, with 4 bases between the two germline ends. The CDR3 region has the DNA TGTGCCAGCAGCCAAGCCTCGAACACTGAAGCTTTCTTT. This gives the protein CASSQASNTEAFF.

This clonotype was observed a handful of times. The gene calls are TRBV20-1 and TRBJ1-1, with TRBD1 matching 10 bases. The CDR3 contains 12 residues. J lost 10 bases, V lost 4 bases, and 6 bases had no gene match. Germline CDR1 and CDR2: DFQATT and SNEGSKA (reference sequence). As DNA, the CDR3 is TGCAGTGCTACCAGACAGGGGGCCCCAGCTTTCTTT. Its translation: CSATRQGAPAFF.

The rearrangement uses TRBV15 and TRBJ2-7; a weak D match, TRBD2 (5 bases). V was trimmed by 4 bases and J by 0 bases, leaving 7 bases between them. The CDR3 is 13 residues long. The V gene's germline CDR1 is LNHNV and CDR2 YYDKDF (reference sequence). The CDR3 region is CATSTGNSYEQYF. CDR3 sequence (DNA): TGTGCCACCAGCACGGGGAACTCCTACGAGCAGTACTTC.

The J gene is TRBJ2-1, the V gene TRBV29-1, with TRBD2 matching over 10 bases. With 5 bases clipped from V and 6 bases from J, the junction kept 7 bases outside the gene matches. CDR3 size: 14 residues. CDR1 and CDR2 (germline): SQVTM, ANQGSEA. The CDR3 is CSVFSSGRANEQFF. The CDR3 coding sequence is TGCAGCGTTTTCTCCAGCGGGAGGGCCAATGAGCAGTTCTTC.

V and J are TRBV20-1 and TRBJ2-3, with TRBD2 matching over 7 bases. Germline CDR1 DFQATT, CDR2 SNEGSKA (reference sequence). J gave up 2 bases and V 3 bases, and 14 bases lay outside the gene matches. The CDR3 is 17 amino acids. In nucleotides, the CDR3 is TGCAGTGCTAGGCCCATGTTGTCTAGCGGCTACACAGATACGCAGTATTTT. Residues: CSARPMLSSGYTDTQYF.

A few counts support this clonotype. V usage is TRBV20-1 and J usage is TRBJ1-5; maybe TRBD1 (5 bases). The V gene lost 6 bases and the J gene lost 4 bases, with 13 bases spanning the gap. The CDR3 extends over 13 amino acids. CDR1 is DFQATT and CDR2 is SNEGSKA in the germline V gene (reference sequence). CDR3 protein: CSARQPDNQPQHF. The DNA of the CDR3 is TGCAGTGCCAGACAGCCGGATAATCAGCCCCAGCATTTT.

V and J are TRBV20-1 and TRBJ1-1; no clear D gene. Trimming took 0 bases from V and 0 from J, leaving 14 bases between them. CDR3 length equals 16 residues. Germline loops: CDR1 DFQATT, CDR2 SNEGSKA (reference sequence). CDR3 coding DNA: TGCAGTGCTAGAGATTTTGGTAAGGACTTGAACACTGAAGCTTTCTTT. Its translation is CSARDFGKDLNTEAFF.

The chain has TRBV4-2 and TRBJ1-1; 7 bases fit TRBD1. CDR1 is LGHNA and CDR2 is YNFKEQ in the germline V gene. The length of the CDR3 is 17 residues. With 4 bases clipped from V and 2 bases from J, the junction kept 13 bases outside the gene matches. The CDR3 DNA reads as TGTGCCAGCAGCCTATCTTCAGGGGGTATACTAAACACTGAAGCTTTCTTT. This codes for CASSLSSGGILNTEAFF.

This rearrangement joins TRBV18 to TRBJ1-3, with 7 bases aligning to TRBD1. This CDR3 contains 18 residues. The germline CDR1 and CDR2 sequences are KGHSH and LQKENI. The J segment lost 0 bases and the V segment lost 0 bases, leaving 8 bases of the junction unmatched. The CDR3 bases are TGTGCCAGCTCACCACCCTTCGGACAGGCCTTCTCTGGAAACACCATATATTTT. This sequence encodes CASSPPFGQAFSGNTIYF. Full variable domain (outside the CDR3, taken from reference TRBV18 and TRBJ1-3): NAGVMQNPRHLVRRRGQEARLRCSPMKGHSHVYWYRQLPEEGLKFMVYLQKENIIDESGMPKERFSAEFPKEGPSILRIQQVVRGDSAAYFCASSPPFGQAFSGNTIYFGEGSWLTVV.

The CDR3 DNA reads TGTGCCAGCAGTAGCCGGGACATTGATCTAGCGGGATCTAACGAGCAGTACTTC. This sequence encodes CASSSRDIDLAGSNEQYF. The chain couples TRBV28 to TRBJ2-7; 9 nucleotides line up with TRBD2. The J segment lost 5 bases and the V segment lost 5 bases, leaving 19 bases of the junction unmatched. The CDR3 totals 18 residues. CDR1 is MDHEN and CDR2 is SYDVKM in the germline V gene.